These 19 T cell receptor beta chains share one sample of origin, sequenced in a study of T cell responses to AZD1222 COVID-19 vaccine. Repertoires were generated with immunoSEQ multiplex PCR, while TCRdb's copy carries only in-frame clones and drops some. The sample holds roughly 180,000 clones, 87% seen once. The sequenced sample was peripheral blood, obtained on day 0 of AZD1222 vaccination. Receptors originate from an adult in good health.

The CDR3 protein is CASSYGLAGTSYNEQFF. CDR3 nucleotide sequence: TGCGCCAGCAGTTATGGACTAGCGGGGACCTCCTACAATGAGCAGTTCTTC. This rearrangement joins TRBV5-1 to TRBJ2-1; 12 bases agree with TRBD2. Trimming at V came to 5 bases and at J to 0 bases, leaving 6 bases not matched to a gene. The germline V gene has CDR1 SGHRS and CDR2 YFSETQ. The CDR3 extends over 17 amino acids.

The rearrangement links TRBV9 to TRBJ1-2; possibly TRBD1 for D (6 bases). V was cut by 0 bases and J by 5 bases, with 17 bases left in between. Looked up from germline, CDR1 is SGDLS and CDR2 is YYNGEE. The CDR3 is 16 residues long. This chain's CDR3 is CASSVVPDRPGYGYTF. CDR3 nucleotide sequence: TGTGCCAGCAGCGTAGTCCCGGACAGACCGGGGTATGGCTACACCTTC.

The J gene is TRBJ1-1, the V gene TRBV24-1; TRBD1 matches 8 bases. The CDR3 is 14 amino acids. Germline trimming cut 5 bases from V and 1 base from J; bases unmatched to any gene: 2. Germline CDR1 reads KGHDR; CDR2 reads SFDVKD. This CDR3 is CATSVGTGNTEAFF. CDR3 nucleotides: TGTGCCACCAGTGTCGGGACAGGGAACACTGAAGCTTTCTTT.

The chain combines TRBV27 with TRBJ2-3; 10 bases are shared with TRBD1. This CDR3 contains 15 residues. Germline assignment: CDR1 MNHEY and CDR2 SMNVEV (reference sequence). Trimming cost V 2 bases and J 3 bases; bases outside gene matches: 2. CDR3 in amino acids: CASSLDRGQTDTQYF. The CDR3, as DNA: TGTGCCAGCAGTTTAGACAGGGGGCAAACAGATACGCAGTATTTT.

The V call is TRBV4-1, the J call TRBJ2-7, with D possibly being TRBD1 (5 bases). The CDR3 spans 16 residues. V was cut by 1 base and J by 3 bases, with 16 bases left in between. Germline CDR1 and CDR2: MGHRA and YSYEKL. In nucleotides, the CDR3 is TGCGCCAGCAGCCAAGGACCCACGGATCAGGGCTACGAGCAGTACTTC. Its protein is CASSQGPTDQGYEQYF.

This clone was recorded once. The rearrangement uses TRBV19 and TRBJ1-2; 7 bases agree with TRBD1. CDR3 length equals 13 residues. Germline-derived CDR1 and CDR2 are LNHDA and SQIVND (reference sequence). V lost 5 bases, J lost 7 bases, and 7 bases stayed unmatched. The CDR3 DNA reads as TGTGCCAGTAGTCCAGACAGGGCCGCTGGCTACACCTTC. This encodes CASSPDRAAGYTF.

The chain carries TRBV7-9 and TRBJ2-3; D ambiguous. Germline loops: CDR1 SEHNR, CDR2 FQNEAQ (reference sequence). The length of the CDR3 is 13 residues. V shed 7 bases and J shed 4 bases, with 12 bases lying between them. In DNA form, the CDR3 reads TGTGCCAGCAATAAATGGGGTGCAGATACGCAGTATTTT. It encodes CASNKWGADTQYF.

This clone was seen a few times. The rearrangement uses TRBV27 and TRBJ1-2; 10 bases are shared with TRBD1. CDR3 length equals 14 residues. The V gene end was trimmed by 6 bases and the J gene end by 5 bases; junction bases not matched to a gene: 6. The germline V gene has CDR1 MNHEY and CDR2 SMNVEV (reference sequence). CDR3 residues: CASSGQGVGYGYTF. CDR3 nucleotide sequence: TGTGCCAGCAGCGGACAGGGGGTCGGGTATGGCTACACCTTC.

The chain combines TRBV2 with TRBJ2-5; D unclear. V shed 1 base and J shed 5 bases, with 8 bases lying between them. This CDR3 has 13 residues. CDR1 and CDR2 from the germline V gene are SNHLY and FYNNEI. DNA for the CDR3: TGTGCCAGCAGTGAAGGAGGTCGGGAGACCCAGTACTTC. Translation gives CASSEGGRETQYF.

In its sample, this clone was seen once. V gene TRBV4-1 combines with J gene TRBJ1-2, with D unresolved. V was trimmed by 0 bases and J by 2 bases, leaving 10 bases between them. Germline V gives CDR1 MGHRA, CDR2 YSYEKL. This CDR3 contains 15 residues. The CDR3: CASSQDENPNYGYTF. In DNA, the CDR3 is TGCGCCAGCAGCCAAGATGAAAACCCCAACTATGGCTACACCTTC.

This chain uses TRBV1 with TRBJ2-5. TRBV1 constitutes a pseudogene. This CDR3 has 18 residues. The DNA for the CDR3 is TGCACCAGCAGCCAAGGAAGGACGACGGCTCAACCTGGGGGGACCCAGTACTTC. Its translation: CTSSQGRTTAQPGGTQYF.

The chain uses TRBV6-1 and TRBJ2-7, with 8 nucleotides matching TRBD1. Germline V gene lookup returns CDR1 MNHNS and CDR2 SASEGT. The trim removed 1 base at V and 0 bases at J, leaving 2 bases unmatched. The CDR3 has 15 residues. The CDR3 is CASSEGTGGSYEQYF. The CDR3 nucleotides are TGTGCCAGCAGTGAAGGTACAGGGGGCTCCTACGAGCAGTACTTC.

DNA of the CDR3: TGTGCCAGTAGTATAGGGGGGGCGGGCAATCAGCCCCAGCATTTT. Protein sequence: CASSIGGAGNQPQHF. The rearrangement uses TRBV19 and TRBJ1-5, with a weak D call TRBD1 (6 bases). The germline V gene encodes CDR1 LNHDA and CDR2 SQIVND (reference sequence). This CDR3 region has 15 residues. Deletions cut 1 base from V and 2 bases from J, with 9 bases between.

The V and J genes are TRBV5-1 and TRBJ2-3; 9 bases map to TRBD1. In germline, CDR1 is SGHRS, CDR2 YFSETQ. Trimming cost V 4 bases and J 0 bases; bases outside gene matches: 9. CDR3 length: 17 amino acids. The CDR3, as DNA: TGCGCCAGCAGCCTCCAAACAGGGGGCTTTAGCACAGATACGCAGTATTTT. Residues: CASSLQTGGFSTDTQYF.

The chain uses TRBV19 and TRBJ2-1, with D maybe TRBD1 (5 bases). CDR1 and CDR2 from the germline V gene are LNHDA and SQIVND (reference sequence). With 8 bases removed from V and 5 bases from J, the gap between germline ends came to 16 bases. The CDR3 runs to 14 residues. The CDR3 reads CASAGQSIDNEQFF. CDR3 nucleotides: TGTGCCAGTGCCGGACAATCGATCGACAATGAGCAGTTCTTC.

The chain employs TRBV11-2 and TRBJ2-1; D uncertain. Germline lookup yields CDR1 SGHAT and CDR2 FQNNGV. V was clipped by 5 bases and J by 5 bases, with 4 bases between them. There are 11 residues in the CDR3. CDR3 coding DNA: TGTGCCAGCAGCCAAAACAATGAGCAGTTCTTC. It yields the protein CASSQNNEQFF.

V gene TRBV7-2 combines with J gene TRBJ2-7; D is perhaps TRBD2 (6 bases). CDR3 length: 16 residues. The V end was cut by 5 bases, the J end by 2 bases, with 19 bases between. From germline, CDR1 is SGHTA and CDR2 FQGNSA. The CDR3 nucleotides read TGTGCCAGCAGCGTATCTAGCGTAGCGGTTCCCTACGAGCAGTACTTC. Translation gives CASSVSSVAVPYEQYF.

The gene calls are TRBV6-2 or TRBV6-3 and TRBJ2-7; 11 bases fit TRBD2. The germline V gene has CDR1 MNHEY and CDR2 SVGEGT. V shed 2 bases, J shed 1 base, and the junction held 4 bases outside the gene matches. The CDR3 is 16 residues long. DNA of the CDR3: TGTGCCAGCAGTTACCTCTTAGCGGGAGGGTCCTACGAGCAGTACTTC. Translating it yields CASSYLLAGGSYEQYF.

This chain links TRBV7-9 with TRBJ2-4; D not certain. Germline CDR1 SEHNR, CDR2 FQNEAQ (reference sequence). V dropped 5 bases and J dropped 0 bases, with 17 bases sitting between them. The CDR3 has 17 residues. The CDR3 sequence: CASSLGTPGLAKNIQYF. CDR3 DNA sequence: TGTGCCAGCAGCCTAGGCACTCCCGGGTTAGCCAAAAACATTCAGTACTTC.